Sequencing of this T cell receptor (beta chain) was carried out in a study of blood T cell repertoires in COVID-19. The method was immunoSEQ multiplex PCR; TCRdb's version includes in-frame clones alone and lacks a portion of them. The table shows approximately 20,000 clones, with around 85% occurring only once. J was trimmed by 3 bases and V by 4 bases; bases with no gene match: 3. CDR1 and CDR2 (germline): SGHVS, FQNEAQ. CDR3 length equals 16 residues. J is TRBJ2-2 and V is TRBV7-8; 12 positions match TRBD2. Input material: peripheral blood. The clonotype comes from a man older than 75 with acute or convalescent COVID-19. For the CDR3, the DNA is TGTGCCAGCAGCTCTTGGACTAGCGGGGACACCGGGGAGCTGTTTTTT. This translates into CASSSWTSGDTGELFF.